This entry lists 30 T cell receptor beta chains sequenced from one sample in a study of cytomegalovirus exposure and HLA in healthy donors. Here immunoSEQ multiplex PCR was the method, and the copy in TCRdb shows in-frame clones only, minus some. This table holds approximately 220,000 clones, around 87% found once. Source material: PBMCs. The source is a man between 18 and 35 years old in good health and CMV-seronegative.

J is TRBJ2-6 and V is TRBV7-2, with 7 bases fitting TRBD2. Germline CDR1 reads SGHTA; CDR2 reads FQGNSA. The CDR3 has 15 amino acids. V lost 6 bases, J lost 0 bases, and 2 bases stayed unmatched. CDR3 nucleotide sequence: TGTGCCAGCAGACTAGCGCGCTCTGGGGCCAACGTCCTGACTTTC. This translates into CASRLARSGANVLTF.

V is TRBV25-1 and J is TRBJ2-7; possibly TRBD2 for D (5 bases). CDR3 length: 15 amino acids. V was pared by 4 bases and J by 0 bases, with 13 bases between. The germline V gene has CDR1 MGHDK and CDR2 SYGVNS. The CDR3 DNA follows: TGTGCCAGCAGTGTTTGGAGGACCTCCTCCTACGAGCAGTACTTC. Translated: CASSVWRTSSYEQYF.

The gene calls are TRBV7-2 and TRBJ2-4, with D possibly matching TRBD2 (5 bases). CDR1 and CDR2 (germline): SGHTA, FQGNSA. V was pared by 1 base and J by 6 bases, with 13 bases between. The CDR3 spans 15 residues. The CDR3 loop is CASSLVPSNANIQYF. CDR3 in DNA: TGTGCCAGCAGCTTAGTCCCTAGCAACGCAAACATTCAGTACTTC.

The rearrangement joins TRBV7-2 to TRBJ1-5; D ambiguous. This CDR3 comprises 14 residues. V lost 7 bases, J lost 2 bases, and 12 bases lay in between. CDR1 and CDR2 from the germline V gene are SGHTA and FQGNSA. Here the CDR3 reads CASTLDGGNQPQHF. The CDR3 coding sequence is TGTGCCAGCACTCTAGACGGGGGCAATCAGCCCCAGCATTTT.

J is TRBJ2-2 and V is TRBV9; 7 positions match TRBD1. Trimming removed 3 bases from V and 0 bases from J; junction bases left unmatched: 5. The CDR3 has 16 residues. CDR1 SGDLS and CDR2 YYNGEE come from the germline V gene. This CDR3 reads CASSGRGIANTGELFF. In DNA, the CDR3 is TGTGCCAGCAGCGGCAGGGGGATCGCGAACACCGGGGAGCTGTTTTTT.

V is TRBV5-6 and J is TRBJ1-4; TRBD1 matches 7 bases. With 2 bases clipped from V and 8 bases from J, the junction kept 6 bases outside the gene matches. Germline-derived CDR1 and CDR2 are SGHDT and YYEEEE. This CDR3 region has 14 residues. In DNA form, the CDR3 reads TGTGCCAGCAGCTTCAGGGGGGTTGAGGAAAAACTGTTTTTT. Encoded protein: CASSFRGVEEKLFF.

The rearrangement joins TRBV7-2 to TRBJ1-1; 9 nucleotides agree with TRBD1. V lost 6 bases, J lost 5 bases, and 16 bases stayed unmatched. CDR3 size: 17 residues. CDR1 and CDR2 (germline): SGHTA, FQGNSA. CDR3 in DNA: TGTGCCAGCAGAAAAGCCGGGACAGGGATAGTAAGGACTGAAGCTTTCTTT. This codes for CASRKAGTGIVRTEAFF.

The rearrangement links TRBV5-1 to TRBJ2-3; 9 bases map to TRBD1. The CDR3 has 17 amino acids. With 1 base clipped from V and 0 bases from J, the junction kept 6 bases outside the gene matches. Germline V CDR1 and CDR2: SGHRS, YFSETQ. DNA of the CDR3: TGCGCCAGCAGCTTGTCCGGGACAGGGACTAGCACAGATACGCAGTATTTT. It encodes CASSLSGTGTSTDTQYF.

The chain employs TRBV18 and TRBJ1-2; the D gene is possibly TRBD1 (5 bases). V dropped 3 bases and J dropped 4 bases, with 15 bases sitting between them. Germline V CDR1 and CDR2: KGHSH, LQKENI. The CDR3 length is 15 residues. CDR3: CASSPPGSTGYGYTF. CDR3 nucleotide sequence: TGTGCCAGCTCACCCCCAGGGTCGACGGGCTATGGCTACACCTTC.

The CDR3 is CASSRDRGDQPQHF. In nucleotides, the CDR3 is TGTGCCAGCAGTAGGGACAGAGGAGATCAGCCCCAGCATTTT. The chain combines TRBV6-6 with TRBJ1-5; TRBD1 aligns across 7 bases. V trimming: 5 bases; J trimming: 5 bases; junction bases outside the gene matches: 6. The CDR3 runs 14 residues. In germline, CDR1 is MNHNY, CDR2 SVGAGI (reference sequence).

V gene TRBV7-2 combines with J gene TRBJ2-7; D unclear. Germline V lookup: CDR1 SGHTA, CDR2 FQGNSA. The V end was cut by 0 bases, the J end by 8 bases, with 5 bases between. The length of the CDR3 is 11 residues. CDR3 coding DNA: TGTGCCAGCAGCTTAGCTACTCAGCAGTACTTC. Translation: CASSLATQQYF.

V usage is TRBV6-5 and J usage is TRBJ2-1; TRBD2 might be the D (6 bases). V gave up 6 bases and J gave up 6 bases, with 12 bases separating them. The CDR3 totals 13 residues. Germline V CDR1 and CDR2: MNHEY, SVGAGI. The CDR3 DNA follows: TGTGCCAGCAGGCGACCGGGAGCCAATGAGCAGTTCTTC. It codes for CASRRPGANEQFF.

This clone was detected once. This rearrangement joins TRBV4-1 to TRBJ2-7; 7 nucleotides line up with TRBD1. Germline assignment: CDR1 MGHRA and CDR2 YSYEKL. CDR3 length equals 16 residues. With V trimmed by 1 base and J by 3 bases, 9 bases remained unmatched. The CDR3 protein is CASSQARRTGYYEQYF. CDR3 DNA sequence: TGCGCCAGCAGCCAAGCCAGAAGGACAGGTTACTACGAGCAGTACTTC.

This chain joins TRBV19 and TRBJ1-2, with TRBD1 identical over 8 bases. CDR1 and CDR2 (germline): LNHDA, SQIVND (reference sequence). This CDR3 comprises 13 residues. J lost 6 bases, V lost 7 bases, and 7 bases had no gene match. CDR3 bases: TGTGCCAGTAATCGGGACAGGAGAGATGGCTACACCTTC. It yields the protein CASNRDRRDGYTF.

CDR3 sequence (DNA): TGTGCCAGCAGTGAAAGGGGGGGGGACGGAATTTCACCCCTCCACTTT. The encoded protein is CASSERGGDGISPLHF. This chain uses TRBV6-1 with TRBJ1-6, with a tentative D call TRBD1 (6 bases). V was shortened by 2 bases and J by 9 bases, with 17 bases between the two germline ends. Germline V gene lookup returns CDR1 MNHNS and CDR2 SASEGT. The CDR3 is 16 amino acids.

The gene calls are TRBV6-1 and TRBJ1-2; 10 bases are shared with TRBD1. CDR1 MNHNS and CDR2 SASEGT come from the germline V gene. Losses at the gene ends were 3 bases for V and 8 bases for J; bases not matched to a gene: 9. The CDR3 sequence is 15 residues long. CDR3 residues: CASSEATGGVEGYTF. Written as DNA, the CDR3 is TGTGCCAGCAGTGAGGCGACAGGGGGCGTTGAAGGCTACACCTTC.

This chain links TRBV13 with TRBJ2-1; 7 positions match TRBD1. Germline V gives CDR1 PRHDT, CDR2 FYEKMQ (reference sequence). The CDR3 sequence is 16 residues long. Trimming removed 2 bases from V and 3 bases from J; junction bases left unmatched: 7. Written as DNA, the CDR3 is TGTGCCAGCAGCTTAAAGGGGGCGAGGAACTACAATGAGCAGTTCTTC. Its protein is CASSLKGARNYNEQFF.

The chain recombines TRBV7-9 with TRBJ2-3; 9 positions match TRBD2. Trimming cost V 4 bases and J 5 bases; bases outside gene matches: 13. The CDR3 length is 17 residues. Germline V gives CDR1 SEHNR, CDR2 FQNEAQ (reference sequence). The CDR3 bases are TGTGCCAGCAGCTGGGCGGGTAGCGGGAGAGGGAAAGATACGCAGTATTTT. Translating it yields CASSWAGSGRGKDTQYF.

This chain connects TRBV4-1 to TRBJ2-5, with a tentative D call TRBD1 (5 bases). This CDR3 region has 16 residues. Germline values: CDR1 MGHRA, CDR2 YSYEKL. Trimming stripped 2 bases from V and 7 bases from J, with 20 bases between. CDR3 loop: CASSQFGAGSGATQYF. The CDR3 nucleotides read TGCGCCAGCAGCCAATTTGGGGCAGGGTCGGGTGCGACCCAGTACTTC.

The chain joins TRBV5-1 to TRBJ2-3, with 13 bases identical to TRBD2. V dropped 4 bases and J dropped 2; count of bases not matched to a gene: 13. This CDR3 region has 19 residues. Per germline, CDR1 SGHRS and CDR2 YFSETQ. CDR3 in amino acids: CASSPVPGTSGEDTDTQYF. The CDR3 nucleotides read TGCGCCAGCAGCCCCGTTCCCGGGACTAGCGGGGAGGACACAGATACGCAGTATTTT.

This chain uses TRBV9 with TRBJ1-1; weak D call: TRBD1 (5 bases). The CDR3 is made up of 14 amino acids. The V end was cut by 2 bases, the J end by 3 bases, with 11 bases between. The V gene's germline CDR1 is SGDLS and CDR2 YYNGEE. CDR3 nucleotides: TGTGCCAGCAGCGTGTTGGCCAGGGACACTGAAGCTTTCTTT. It encodes CASSVLARDTEAFF.

This chain uses TRBV13 with TRBJ2-5, with D perhaps TRBD1 (5 bases). CDR3 size: 13 residues. V lost 2 bases to trimming and J lost 5 bases, with 9 bases between them. In germline, CDR1 is PRHDT, CDR2 FYEKMQ (reference sequence). CDR3 bases: TGTGCCAGCAGCTTATCAGGGCCGGAGACCCAGTACTTC. Its translation: CASSLSGPETQYF.

The genes are TRBV27 and TRBJ2-1, with D possibly being TRBD1 (6 bases). Germline CDR1 MNHEY, CDR2 SMNVEV (reference sequence). The CDR3 extends over 15 amino acids. Trimming took off 5 bases at V and 0 bases at J, with 11 bases between the two ends. For the CDR3, the DNA is TGTGCCAGCAGTAGAGGGACAAGCTCCTACAATGAGCAGTTCTTC. This sequence encodes CASSRGTSSYNEQFF.

The V gene is TRBV4-3, the J gene TRBJ1-1; tentatively, D is TRBD1 (5 bases). The CDR3 spans 16 residues. V lost 1 base and J lost 2, with 14 bases in between. The germline V gene has CDR1 LGHNA and CDR2 YSLEER. CDR3 DNA: TGCGCCAGCAGCCAAGGAAGTCTGACAGAAAACACTGAAGCTTTCTTT. It translates to CASSQGSLTENTEAFF.

This clone turned up a few times. The CDR3 loop is CASSIGTVGDQPQHF. The CDR3 nucleotides read TGCGCCAGCAGCATAGGGACAGTGGGAGATCAGCCCCAGCATTTT. The rearrangement links TRBV5-1 to TRBJ1-5; 7 bases align to TRBD1. V lost 4 bases, J lost 5 bases, and 9 bases stayed unmatched. Germline V gene lookup returns CDR1 SGHRS and CDR2 YFSETQ. CDR3 length: 15 amino acids.

The V call is TRBV4-3, the J call TRBJ1-2; D remains ambiguous. Germline V CDR1 and CDR2: LGHNA, YSLEER. V lost 3 bases and J 1 base, leaving 9 bases between the germline ends. The CDR3 runs to 14 residues. Written as DNA, the CDR3 is TGCGCCAGCAGCCATCCAGGAATTAACTATGGCTACACCTTC. Its translation is CASSHPGINYGYTF.

This clone was seen a few times. V usage is TRBV30 and J usage is TRBJ1-2; D is undetermined. The CDR3 is 12 residues long. Germline CDR1 is GTSNPN and CDR2 is SVGIG (reference sequence). V lost 0 bases and J 4 bases, leaving 6 bases between the germline ends. In DNA form, the CDR3 reads TGTGCCTGGAGTGTAGCGGGCTATGGCTACACCTTC. Translated, it gives CAWSVAGYGYTF.

As DNA, the CDR3 is TGTGCCAGCAGCCGCGGACAGGGGACTTCTAATGAAAAACTGTTTTTT. This sequence encodes CASSRGQGTSNEKLFF. This chain links TRBV7-9 with TRBJ1-4; 9 bases line up with TRBD1. After removal of 5 bases from V and 3 bases from J, the junction contained 7 bases not matched to a gene. Germline-derived CDR1 and CDR2 are SEHNR and FQNEAQ (reference sequence). CDR3 length equals 16 residues.

The chain uses TRBV4-3 and TRBJ2-7; 11 nucleotides line up with TRBD1. The CDR3 covers 17 residues. Germline CDR1 is LGHNA and CDR2 is YSLEER. Germline trimming cut 2 bases from V and 5 bases from J; bases unmatched to any gene: 11. The CDR3 loop is CASSQIPTGTGGHEQYF. CDR3 bases: TGCGCCAGCAGCCAAATCCCCACGGGGACAGGGGGACACGAGCAGTACTTC.

V and J are TRBV13 and TRBJ2-1, with 8 bases aligning to TRBD2. Germline CDR1 PRHDT, CDR2 FYEKMQ (reference sequence). V was pared by 5 bases and J by 6 bases, with 6 bases of the junction left unmatched. The CDR3 loop spans 14 amino acids. Here the CDR3 reads CASSEKLAGNEQFF. In DNA, the CDR3 is TGTGCCAGCAGCGAAAAGCTAGCGGGCAATGAGCAGTTCTTC.